The rows below give T cell receptor beta chains drawn from one sample of a study of technical replicates of blood from a few donors. Using immunoSEQ multiplex PCR, the repertoire was profiled, and TCRdb retains in-frame clones only, with some absent. The sample carries tens of thousands of clones, roughly 98% recorded once. The sequencing sample was made of T cells isolated from PBMCs. These receptors all come from a human donor in good health. The CDR3 runs from the conserved cysteine through the conserved F or W. The D gene is left open where the match is weak. Not every row has a clone size; where given, it reads once, few, many or a size class.

CDR3: CAISGVAGYSYEQYF; DNA: TGTGCCATCAGTGGGGTAGCGGGGTACTCCTACGAGCAGTACTTC; J: TRBJ2-7; V: TRBV10-3; D: TRBD2; size: NA
CDR3: CASSYSTGLGQPQHF; DNA: TGTGCCAGCAGTTACTCGACTGGGTTGGGTCAGCCCCAGCATTTT; J: TRBJ1-5; V: TRBV6-5; D: NA; size: NA
CDR3: CASSRDIPSPLHF; DNA: TGTGCCAGCAGCCGGGACATTCCTTCACCCCTCCACTTT; J: TRBJ1-6; V: TRBV27; D: NA; size: NA
CDR3: CASSPSKSLGGAYTDAQYF; DNA: TGTGCCAGCAGCCCCTCTAAGTCCCTCGGGGGGGCTTACACAGATGCGCAGTATTTT; J: TRBJ2-3; V: TRBV7-6; D: TRBD2; size: NA
CDR3: CASRPKPTGNYGYTF; DNA: TGCGCCAGCAGACCCAAACCGACAGGGAACTATGGCTACACCTTC; J: TRBJ1-2; V: TRBV5-1; D: TRBD1; size: NA
CDR3: CASSAEGGFEQYF; DNA: TGTGCCAGCAGCGCCGAGGGAGGGTTCGAGCAGTACTTC; J: TRBJ2-7; V: TRBV6-4; D: TRBD2; size: NA
CDR3: CASSLDVGSTGELFF; DNA: TGCGCCAGCAGCTTGGATGTCGGGAGCACCGGGGAGCTGTTTTTT; J: TRBJ2-2; V: TRBV5-1; D: NA; size: once
CDR3: CAINDPGQGVAEQFF; DNA: TGTGCCATCAACGACCCGGGACAGGGGGTAGCGGAGCAGTTCTTC; J: TRBJ2-1; V: TRBV10-3; D: TRBD1; size: NA
CDR3: CASSVSGGYEQYF; DNA: TGTGCCAGCAGTGTTTCGGGGGGGTACGAGCAGTACTTC; J: TRBJ2-7; V: TRBV6-1; D: TRBD2; size: NA
CDR3: CSASFVNEQFF; DNA: TGCAGTGCTAGTTTCGTTAATGAGCAGTTCTTC; J: TRBJ2-1; V: TRBV20-1; D: NA; size: NA
CDR3: CASSKTSGGLQETQYF; DNA: TGTGCCAGCAGCAAGACTAGCGGGGGGTTACAAGAGACCCAGTACTTC; J: TRBJ2-5; V: TRBV28; D: TRBD2; size: NA
CDR3: CASSSPTGTGMGVNTEAFF; DNA: TGTGCCAGCAGTTCTCCAACCGGGACAGGGATGGGGGTGAACACTGAAGCTTTCTTT; J: TRBJ1-1; V: TRBV27; D: TRBD1; size: once
CDR3: CASSLAGTDNEQFF; DNA: TGTGCCAGCAGCTTAGCAGGCACGGACAATGAGCAGTTCTTC; J: TRBJ2-1; V: TRBV11-3; D: NA; size: NA
CDR3: CASSSAQGVGEKLFF; DNA: TGTGCCAGCAGCTCCGCACAGGGGGTCGGTGAAAAACTGTTTTTT; J: TRBJ1-4; V: TRBV7-6; D: TRBD1; size: NA
CDR3: CAWSVRTYEPEQYF; DNA: TGTGCCTGGAGTGTACGGACATACGAGCCCGAGCAGTACTTC; J: TRBJ2-7; V: TRBV30; D: NA; size: NA
CDR3: CASSPGMGTPEAFF; DNA: TGCGCCAGCAGCCCGGGGATGGGGACACCCGAAGCTTTCTTT; J: TRBJ1-1; V: TRBV5-1; D: NA; size: NA
CDR3: CAISENRLAQETQYF; DNA: TGTGCCATCAGTGAGAACAGATTGGCCCAAGAGACCCAGTACTTC; J: TRBJ2-5; V: TRBV10-3; D: NA; size: NA